This T cell receptor beta chain was sequenced in a study of T cell repertoires in cytomegalovirus infection. Study as a whole: Public TCR beta signatures were indicative of both CMV infection and a matching HLA type.

With V trimmed by 5 bases and J by 4 bases, 8 bases remained unmatched. Looked up from germline, CDR1 is SEHNR and CDR2 is FQNEAQ (reference sequence). The CDR3 runs 15 residues. About this clonotype itself: Its antigen is currently unknown.

In TCRdb, the reads were re-called with MiXCR into one record per CDR3 protein. The sample lists over 55,000 distinct CDR3 sequences; around 20% were seen once. The material sequenced was CD8+ T cells from cultured PBMCs, taken from culture after CMV antigen stimulation. V gene TRBV7-9 combines with J gene TRBJ2-1, with 7 bases matching TRBD2. The TCR comes from a human donor in good health (CMV status not recorded). Some clones in this sample may be carry-over from other donors' samples. The CDR3 nucleotides read TGTGCCAGCAGCCTCCGGGACTATCCTTACAATGAGCAGTTCTTC. Protein: CASSLRDYPYNEQFF.